The 8 T cell receptor beta chains below were found in one sample sequenced in a study of beta chain features in type 1 diabetes. Every bit of the isolated RNA underwent reverse transcription, so sequencing read expressed TCRB transcripts. TCRdb's copy holds only in-frame clones and misses some; the assay was immunoSEQ multiplex PCR. The sample includes a few hundred thousand clones, about 15% of them seen just once. The specimen was naive CD4+ T cells from blood. These receptors all come from a young woman in good health.

This clone was found a few times. The gene calls are TRBV30 and TRBJ2-5; TRBD2 aligns across 9 bases. The V gene's germline CDR1 is GTSNPN and CDR2 SVGIG (reference sequence). This CDR3 comprises 14 residues. V lost 4 bases and J lost 8; bases outside the gene matches: 11. CDR3 sequence reads: CAWNLGGRARTQYF. The CDR3 DNA follows: TGTGCCTGGAACCTCGGCGGGAGGGCCAGAACCCAGTACTTC.

V and J are TRBV5-1 and TRBJ2-1; 11 positions match TRBD2. The CDR3 is made up of 14 amino acids. The germline CDR1 and CDR2 sequences are SGHRS and YFSETQ. The J segment lost 10 bases and the V segment lost 7 bases, leaving 10 bases of the junction unmatched. The CDR3 loop is CASQSTSGSREQFF. In nucleotides, the CDR3 is TGCGCCAGCCAATCAACTAGCGGGAGTCGAGAGCAGTTCTTC.

A few counts support this clone. The rearrangement joins TRBV5-4 to TRBJ1-2; the D gene is possibly TRBD1 (5 bases). Trimming pared 7 bases from V and 6 bases from J, leaving 16 bases between. This CDR3 has 13 residues. CDR1 and CDR2 (germline): SGHNT, YYREEE (reference sequence). CDR3 nucleotides: TGTGCCAGCCGCCGCGGGGGAGGAAATGGCTACACCTTC. Its protein product is CASRRGGGNGYTF.

The chain combines TRBV11-2 with TRBJ2-5; D not resolved. This CDR3 is built from 11 residues. Germline V gives CDR1 SGHAT, CDR2 FQNNGV. The V end lost 6 bases, the J end lost 4 bases, and 6 bases lay between the germline ends. CDR3 DNA sequence: TGTGCCAGCAGGAGAACAGAGACCCAGTACTTC. Translating it yields CASRRTETQYF.

The table lists this clone with a few counts. The V call is TRBV11-2, the J call TRBJ2-2; D gene uncertain. Per germline, CDR1 SGHAT and CDR2 FQNNGV. CDR3 length equals 12 residues. Trimming shortened V by 5 bases and J by 5 bases, and 6 bases separated the two germline ends. CDR3 in amino acids: CASSPLTGELFF. CDR3 nucleotide sequence: TGTGCCAGCAGCCCCTTAACCGGGGAGCTGTTTTTT.

There are a few counts of this clone. This rearrangement joins TRBV4-3 to TRBJ2-2; D remains ambiguous. The CDR3 consists of 15 residues. V lost 0 bases to trimming and J lost 3 bases, with 8 bases between them. CDR1 is LGHNA, CDR2 YSLEER, per germline. This chain's CDR3 is CASSQDSRYTGELFF. The DNA for the CDR3 is TGCGCCAGCAGCCAAGATTCCCGGTACACCGGGGAGCTGTTTTTT.

The chain recombines TRBV2 with TRBJ2-2; 9 nucleotides align to TRBD2. The germline CDR1 and CDR2 sequences are SNHLY and FYNNEI. V shed 6 bases, J shed 3 bases, and the junction held 17 bases outside the gene matches. The CDR3 runs to 19 residues. The CDR3 coding sequence is TGTGCCAGCAGCGTTGGGACTAGCAGTGCTTTCCGGGACACCGGGGAGCTGTTTTTT. It is translated as CASSVGTSSAFRDTGELFF.

This chain uses TRBV10-3 with TRBJ1-5, with D possibly TRBD1 on 5 matching bases. The CDR3 length is 14 residues. Deletions cut 3 bases from V and 3 bases from J, with 9 bases between. Germline lookup yields CDR1 ENHRY and CDR2 SYGVKD. The CDR3 DNA reads as TGTGCCATCAGTGAACAGGTTATCAATCAGCCCCAGCATTTT. This codes for CAISEQVINQPQHF.